Below, 11 T cell receptor beta chains from the same sample are listed, as sequenced in a study of cytomegalovirus exposure and HLA in healthy donors. Both 60 Vbeta primers and 13 Jbeta primers went into the PCR. Generated by immunoSEQ multiplex PCR, the TCRdb table keeps only in-frame clones and is missing some. The table has fewer than 200,000 clones, over 60% seen once; the top ten hold less than 1.6%. Material: PBMCs. These receptors originate from a girl under 18 in good health and CMV-seronegative.

V and J are TRBV21-1 and TRBJ2-5; the D segment call TRBD1 is taken from the table without a DNA check. TRBV21-1 is an annotated pseudogene. The CDR3 length is 16 residues. This CDR3 is CASSPRKKGQQETQYF. CDR3 coding DNA: TGTGCCAGCAGCCCCCGAAAGAAGGGACAGCAAGAGACCCAGTACTTC.

The chain links TRBV19 to TRBJ2-3, with TRBD2 as a possible D gene (5 bases). The CDR3 contains 14 residues. V was cut by 5 bases and J by 4 bases, with 13 bases left in between. Germline CDR1 LNHDA, CDR2 SQIVND (reference sequence). The CDR3: CASSGDPRADTQYF. The CDR3, as DNA: TGTGCCAGTAGTGGGGATCCGAGGGCAGATACGCAGTATTTT.

The genes are TRBV27 and TRBJ1-6; D might be TRBD1 (5 bases). The CDR3 is 15 residues long. Trimming cost V 4 bases and J 3 bases, with 10 bases left between them. The germline V gene encodes CDR1 MNHEY and CDR2 SMNVEV (reference sequence). CDR3 nucleotides: TGTGCCAGCAGTTCCAGACAGATCTATAATTCACCCCTCCACTTT. It yields the protein CASSSRQIYNSPLHF.

This clone was observed a handful of times. The genes are TRBV9 and TRBJ2-1; TRBD1 aligns across 8 bases. V dropped 3 bases and J dropped 0; count of bases not matched to a gene: 8. The CDR3 is made up of 17 amino acids. CDR1 and CDR2 (germline): SGDLS, YYNGEE. This chain's CDR3 is CASSESDRESSYNEQFF. The CDR3 DNA reads as TGTGCCAGCAGCGAATCGGACAGGGAAAGCTCCTACAATGAGCAGTTCTTC.

The chain employs TRBV27 and TRBJ2-5; TRBD1 matches 7 bases. Germline V lookup: CDR1 MNHEY, CDR2 SMNVEV (reference sequence). The CDR3 runs 15 residues. With 4 bases clipped from V and 5 bases from J, the junction kept 10 bases outside the gene matches. In DNA form, the CDR3 reads TGTGCCAGCAGTTCAGGGACAGCGACTGGGGAGACCCAGTACTTC. Translation: CASSSGTATGETQYF.

A word on this clone: One end of the junction does not line up with germline, which may come from a read error. The V gene is TRBV18, the J gene TRBJ1-4; the D gene is possibly TRBD1 (5 bases). The CDR3 extends over 14 amino acids. The V gene's germline CDR1 is KGHSH and CDR2 LQKENI. CDR3 loop: CASSPRGGSEKLFF. In DNA, the CDR3 is TGTGCCAGCTCACCCCGGGGGGGGAGTGAAAAGCTGTTTTTT. The complete variable domain, with remaining parts taken from reference TRBV18 and TRBJ1-4, reads NAGVMQNPRHLVRRRGQEARLRCSPMKGHSHVYWYRQLPEEGLKFMVYLQKENIIDESGMPKERFSAEFPKEGPSILRIQQVVRGDSAAYFCASSPRGGSEKLFFGSGTQLSVL.

V is TRBV5-4 and J is TRBJ1-3, with a tentative D call TRBD1 (6 bases). V was cut by 4 bases and J by 4 bases, with 15 bases left in between. This CDR3 has 15 amino acids. The germline CDR1 and CDR2 sequences are SGHNT and YYREEE (reference sequence). CDR3 in DNA: TGTGCCAGCAGCCCGGGCCCGACAGGAGGAAACACCATATATTTT. Its protein is CASSPGPTGGNTIYF.

This clone was counted a single time. This rearrangement joins TRBV5-1 to TRBJ1-5, with D hard to call. V lost 1 base and J 4 bases, leaving 12 bases between the germline ends. Per germline, CDR1 SGHRS and CDR2 YFSETQ. CDR3 length equals 15 residues. The CDR3 loop is CASSLSGDLNQPQHF. For the CDR3, the DNA is TGCGCCAGCAGCTTGTCCGGGGATCTAAATCAGCCCCAGCATTTT.

The chain carries TRBV10-3 and TRBJ1-2, with D possibly matching TRBD1 (6 bases). The length of the CDR3 is 15 residues. Germline V gene data show CDR1 as ENHRY and CDR2 as SYGVKD. V dropped 10 bases and J dropped 1 base, with 19 bases sitting between them. In DNA, the CDR3 is TGTGCCACTGGCCAACCAACAGGGCGTAACTATGGCTACACCTTC. This codes for CATGQPTGRNYGYTF.

This clone was detected a few times. The V gene is TRBV5-1, the J gene TRBJ1-2; D unclear. CDR3 length: 12 residues. CDR1 is SGHRS and CDR2 is YFSETQ in the germline V gene. V lost 1 base, J lost 7 bases, and 8 bases lay in between. This chain's CDR3 is CASSLPSPGYTF. The CDR3 DNA reads TGCGCCAGCAGCTTGCCCTCTCCTGGCTACACCTTC. The whole variable domain, remainder taken from reference TRBV5-1 and TRBJ1-2, is KAGVTQTPRYLIKTRGQQVTLSCSPISGHRSVSWYQQTPGQGLQFLFEYFSETQRNKGNFPGRFSGRQFSNSRSEMNVSTLELGDSALYLCASSLPSPGYTFGSGTRLTVV.

The CDR3 region has the DNA TGTGCCAGCAGTGAAGCGCGGGCAGTTTACTATGGCTACACCTTC. As protein: CASSEARAVYYGYTF. The V gene is TRBV6-1, the J gene TRBJ1-2; D is unclear. The length of the CDR3 is 15 residues. Germline V gene data show CDR1 as MNHNS and CDR2 as SASEGT. V lost 0 bases, J lost 3 bases, and 11 bases lay in between.